The source of this TCR beta chain is a study of T cells in Graves' hyperthyroidism and ophthalmopathy (dated by TCRdb to between 2018 and 2020). Concerning the study at large: Peripheral blood was collected at initial diagnosis, before any treatment. According to the paper, TCR Vbeta CDR3 sequencing was carried out on 135 peripheral blood samples, which came from approximately 43 ophthalmopathy, around 75 hyperthyroidism and approximately 17 progressor patients. A discovery cohort of about 100 patients, about 40 with Graves' ophthalmopathy and 55 to 60 with stable Graves' hyperthyroidism, was used to find distinguishing TCR V-J signatures. The 100 or so discovery patients were randomly split 7:3 into training and test sets. Prospective prediction of ophthalmopathy was tested in an independent validation cohort consisting of under 20 hyperthyroidism patients and more than 15 patients who later progressed to ophthalmopathy. After sampling, hyperthyroidism patients received methimazole starting at 30 mg daily, and ophthalmopathy patients received high-dose intravenous methylprednisolone. In roughly six Graves' hyperthyroidism patients, the study also compared T-cell repertoires from thyroid tissue with T-cell repertoires from blood.

This clonotype was observed many times. Its specific antigen is unknown. No clone much larger than this one lies a single base away; base qualities are absent. What the work shows at the level of the full study, not this receptor alone: Ophthalmopathy was separated from stable hyperthyroidism by a 13 V-J signature model, with roughly 88% sensitivity and roughly 84% specificity obtained in cross-validation and 80%/75% obtained in testing. Most expanded thyroid clonotypes (frequency above 0.001) were also detected in blood, a finding suggesting that blood repertoires may reflect thyroid immune responses. In validation, the model predicted progression to ophthalmopathy with 60% to 71% sensitivity and about 72% specificity, a median of about 6.7 months before onset. Sample size was not statistically predetermined, and blinding of investigators to group allocation was not performed.

Stable Graves' hyperthyroidism was defined as the absence of progression to ophthalmopathy over 18 months of follow-up. Hyperthyroidism patients were aged 18 to 65 years and newly diagnosed, with disease duration of less than 2 months. Patients with uncontrolled infections, other autoimmune diseases, pregnancy or lactation were excluded. Clinical symptoms, serum thyroxine and TRAb, thyroid ultrasound, and orbital computed tomography formed the basis for the diagnoses. Ficoll-Paque density gradient centrifugation was used to isolate PBMCs from approximately 11 ml of fresh peripheral blood. Total RNA was extracted using Trizol reagent, and RNA quality was assessed on an Agilent 2100 Bioanalyzer. V is pared back by 4 bases and J by 8 bases, with 8 bases lying between the germline termini. From a lookup of the germline V gene, CDR1 and CDR2 are ENHRY and SYGVKD. The CDR3 contains 12 residues, cysteine and phenylalanine counted. The sequence is cut down to CDR3 DNA, 36 bases in frame from base 1.

The TCR beta CDR3 regions were amplified from the RNA transcripts. For the first round of RT-PCR on the TCR CDR3, the HTBI primer set was used together with the Qiagen OneStep RT-PCR kit. The libraries were constructed in a second round of multiplex PCR and then size-selected and purified. Libraries were sequenced paired-end with 100 bp reads on an Illumina HiSeq2000. Per the authors' processing: SOAPnuke was used to process the raw data, removing reads that contained adapters or uncalled bases, had a mean Phred below 15, or lacked an exact match to the constant primer or identifier. High-quality paired reads were merged with COPE v1.2.5, and unique nucleotide sequences were defined as clonotypes. Clonotypes were aligned to IMGT TRBV, TRBD and TRBJ reference segments using MiTCR v1.1. Only V-J combinations with frequency above 0.0001, covering about 99% of repertoires, were analysed. A TCS score was defined as the ratio of F50 (clonal expansion) to E x V (chaos), with BLOSUM62-based TCRdist applied between CDR3 peptides within each V-J. Welch's t-statistics and random forest reduced some 510 V-J features to 13, which were used in a naive Bayes classifier (R e1071). The public reads were reanalyzed by TCRdb: fastp trimming at Q25, MiXCR alignment, in-frame beta chains only. Each CDR3 protein gets just one entry, which takes the most common genes and DNA from the rows behind it. TCRdb's processing, not the authors' own work, is the source of the V and J calls. The sample contains about 560,000 distinct CDR3 sequences, roughly 17% of them found a single time. The ten largest clones add up to 18% of the sample.

The sample was blood. The origin of this receptor is a woman between 18 and 30 years old with Graves' hyperthyroidism. This receptor chain uses TRBV10-3 and TRBJ1-4; the best D guess is TRBD1, with 5 bases matching. The CDR3 is CAISGDEEKLFF. The nucleotides are TGTGCCATCAGTGGGGACGAGGAAAAACTGTTTTTT.